This T cell receptor (beta chain) comes out of a study of regulatory T cells. General study points: Patient repertoires had restricted TRB V-J pairs and skewed V and J usage, most in Tregs. Hydrophobic residues at CDR3 positions 6 and 7 were enriched in conventional CD4+ T cells of CD3G-deficient patients.

All CD3G-deficient patients showed autoimmunity, more severe in two. Sorting split CD4+ cells into CD25-high CD127-low Tregs and CD25-low CD127-high conventional T cells. The length of the CDR3 is 14 residues. Germline CDR1 MDHEN, CDR2 SYDVKM. The germline V and J ends were trimmed by 3 bases and 3 bases, with 9 bases remaining between them. Amplification used 52 TRBV primers and 13 TRBJ primers. The method was immunoSEQ multiplex PCR; TCRdb's version includes in-frame clones alone and lacks a portion of them. The profile shows more than 15,000 clones, around 84% of them singletons. With regard to this clone: Its antigen is unknown.

This TCR derives from a person in their twenties or thirties with CD3G deficiency. Sequenced sample: conventional CD4+ T cells sorted from blood. The J gene is TRBJ1-5, the V gene TRBV28, with no clear D. The CDR3: CASSFRRYNQPQHF. The CDR3 DNA reads as TGTGCCAGCAGTTTTCGACGTTACAATCAGCCCCAGCATTTT. The whole variable domain, remainder taken from reference TRBV28 and TRBJ1-5, is DVKVTQSSRYLVKRTGEKVFLECVQDMDHENMFWYRQDPGLGLRLIYFSYDVKMKEKGDIPEGYSVSREKKERFSLILESASTNQTSMYLCASSFRRYNQPQHFGDGTRLSIL.